This TCR beta chain appears in the sequencing data of a study of blood T cell repertoires in COVID-19. In the authors' workflow: Reference gene primer amplification in the assay estimated nucleated cell counts. The assay was immunoSEQ multiplex PCR, and TCRdb's table has in-frame clones only and misses some. V and J calls plus clone size are reproduced from that table; the DNA served to infer D and trimming. This sample has some 370,000 clones, with over 75% found just once. During active infection, Seattle patients enrolled and were then monitored through disease. V lost 0 bases to trimming and J lost 7 bases, with 20 bases between them. Germline V gene sequence: CDR1 SGDLS, CDR2 YYNGEE. There are 16 residues in the CDR3.

Sequenced: peripheral blood. The chain recombines TRBV9 with TRBJ2-7, with D possibly TRBD1 on 5 matching bases. The sequence was collected from a woman aged 25 to 39 with COVID-19, enrolled during active disease. The CDR3 loop reads CASSVDIGGAVYEQYF. DNA for the CDR3: TGTGCCAGCAGCGTAGATATTGGTGGGGCAGTCTATGAGCAGTACTTC.